What follows are 17 T cell receptor beta chains derived from one specimen sequenced in a study of breast tumors, draining lymph nodes, adjacent tissues. TCRdb passed the multiplex PCR reads through MiXCR, listing each CDR3 protein once. Here the sample spans 20,000 to 25,000 distinct CDR3 sequences, 60% to 70% being singletons. Sequencing used tumor-adjacent breast tissue. The receptors stem from a female donor with breast cancer. Some clones in this sample may be carry-over from other donors' samples.

The chain links TRBV28 to TRBJ1-2; 8 bases line up with TRBD1. The CDR3 extends over 14 amino acids. V dropped 4 bases and J dropped 4; count of bases not matched to a gene: 5. Germline V gives CDR1 MDHEN, CDR2 SYDVKM. CDR3 sequence: CASSSDRVIYGYTF. The CDR3 region has the DNA TGTGCCAGCAGTTCGGACAGGGTGATCTATGGCTACACCTTC.

J is TRBJ2-7 and V is TRBV7-9; D is uncertain. Trimming pared 4 bases from V and 4 bases from J, leaving 8 bases between. CDR3 size: 12 residues. Per the germline V gene, CDR1 is SEHNR and CDR2 is FQNEAQ (reference sequence). CDR3 in DNA: TGTGCCAGCAGCTCAAACACTTACGAGCAGTACTTC. Its protein product is CASSSNTYEQYF.

With regard to this clonotype: One end of the junction is discordant with germline, which a read error may explain. The CDR3 DNA reads TGCAGGGCTAGACCCTCGGCCGGGATAGGGATCAATGAGCAGTTCTTC. It encodes CRARPSAGIGINEQFF. The V gene is TRBV20-1, the J gene TRBJ2-1, with D possibly being TRBD2 (5 bases). The germline gives CDR1 DFQATT, CDR2 SNEGSKA (reference sequence). The CDR3 length is 16 residues.

The chain links TRBV2 to TRBJ2-5; 9 bases match TRBD2. The germline gives CDR1 SNHLY, CDR2 FYNNEI. The CDR3 runs 15 residues. The V segment lost 6 bases and the J segment 5 bases; nucleotides outside the gene matches: 10. CDR3: CASRLREGPGETQYF. CDR3 nucleotide sequence: TGTGCCAGCAGGTTGCGGGAGGGCCCTGGGGAGACCCAGTACTTC.

The gene calls are TRBV10-3 and TRBJ2-3; TRBD2 matches at 12 bases. Looked up from germline, CDR1 is ENHRY and CDR2 is SYGVKD. V was pared by 8 bases and J by 5 bases, with 8 bases of the junction left unmatched. This CDR3 has 15 amino acids. CDR3 residues: CAIGRLAGDEDTQYF. The CDR3 nucleotides read TGTGCCATCGGGAGACTAGCGGGAGATGAAGATACGCAGTATTTT.

The rearrangement links TRBV20-1 to TRBJ2-6; a weak D match, TRBD1 (6 bases). Trimming removed 6 bases at V and 3 bases at J, with 12 bases between. This CDR3 contains 14 residues. Germline CDR1 reads DFQATT; CDR2 reads SNEGSKA (reference sequence). In DNA form, the CDR3 reads TGCAGTGCAAGGACAGTTCGTGGGGCCAACGTCCTGACTTTC. This sequence encodes CSARTVRGANVLTF.

The genes are TRBV20-1 and TRBJ2-3; 8 bases align to TRBD2. This CDR3 contains 15 residues. Germline values: CDR1 DFQATT, CDR2 SNEGSKA (reference sequence). The junction had 7 bases not matched to a gene; V was cut back by 0 bases and J by 5 bases. The CDR3 sequence is CSARDPAGVGDTQYF. The CDR3 nucleotides read TGCAGTGCTAGAGATCCAGCGGGAGTTGGAGATACGCAGTATTTT.

This clonotype was detected many times. This rearrangement joins TRBV3-1 to TRBJ2-1; TRBD1 agrees at 8 bases. The CDR3 is 15 residues long. From germline, CDR1 is LGHDT and CDR2 YNNKEL (reference sequence). The junction had 10 bases not matched to a gene; V was cut back by 5 bases and J by 7 bases. CDR3 protein: CASSGPGQARNEQFF. The CDR3 nucleotides read TGTGCCAGCAGCGGCCCGGGACAGGCCCGAAATGAGCAGTTCTTC.

This clonotype is judged medium-sized. The rearrangement links TRBV12-3 or TRBV12-4 to TRBJ2-7; D gene unclear. V shed 4 bases and J shed 6 bases, with 7 bases lying between them. The CDR3 consists of 11 residues. This CDR3 reads CASSSGLEQYF. DNA for the CDR3: TGTGCCAGCAGTTCGGGTCTCGAGCAGTACTTC.

The chain employs TRBV4-2 and TRBJ2-7, with D maybe TRBD2 (5 bases). The V end was cut by 1 base, the J end by 4 bases, with 14 bases between. The CDR3 has 15 residues. Looked up from germline, CDR1 is LGHNA and CDR2 is YNFKEQ. The CDR3 protein is CASSQGSDYPYEQYF. The DNA for the CDR3 is TGTGCCAGCAGCCAAGGTTCAGACTACCCATACGAGCAGTACTTC.

The CDR3 DNA is TGTGCCAGCAGCTTCTCCGGGACTAGCGGCGCCCCGAGCACAGATACGCAGTATTTT. Translating gives CASSFSGTSGAPSTDTQYF. This chain uses TRBV7-2 with TRBJ2-3; 11 bases map to TRBD2. Per germline, CDR1 SGHTA and CDR2 FQGNSA. The V and J ends lost 3 bases and 0 bases, in that order; junction bases with no gene match: 11. This CDR3 has 19 residues.

The CDR3 DNA reads as TGTGCCAGCAGCTTAGAAGGGCGGGGCTACACCTTC. This translates into CASSLEGRGYTF. V usage is TRBV11-2 and J usage is TRBJ1-2, with no clear D. The V end lost 0 bases, the J end lost 8 bases, and 7 bases lay between the germline ends. The CDR3 runs to 12 residues. The germline CDR1 and CDR2 sequences are SGHAT and FQNNGV.

The rearrangement uses TRBV6-5 and TRBJ2-3, with D possibly TRBD1 on 5 matching bases. Germline V gives CDR1 MNHEY, CDR2 SVGAGI. V lost 7 bases, J lost 4 bases, and 12 bases lay in between. The CDR3 loop spans 13 amino acids. CDR3 amino acids: CASTRWGADTQYF. The CDR3 coding sequence is TGTGCCAGCACTCGCTGGGGCGCAGATACGCAGTATTTT.

This clonotype was seen repeatedly, ten times or more. V gene TRBV30 combines with J gene TRBJ2-7; possible D gene TRBD2, 6 bases. Germline CDR1 reads GTSNPN; CDR2 reads SVGIG (reference sequence). Trimming took off 2 bases at V and 6 bases at J, with 11 bases between the two ends. This CDR3 spans 12 amino acids. The CDR3 loop is CAWSLGGVEQYF. CDR3 coding DNA: TGTGCCTGGAGTCTAGGAGGGGTCGAGCAGTACTTC.

The rearrangement uses TRBV13 and TRBJ2-3, with D unresolved. V lost 4 bases, J lost 0 bases, and 5 bases lay in between. The CDR3 totals 13 residues. Looked up from germline, CDR1 is PRHDT and CDR2 is FYEKMQ (reference sequence). CDR3 region: CASSSPSTDTQYF. Written as DNA, the CDR3 is TGTGCCAGCAGCTCCCCTAGCACAGATACGCAGTATTTT. Drawing the rest from reference TRBV13 and TRBJ2-3, the complete variable domain is AAGVIQSPRHLIKEKRETATLKCYPIPRHDTVYWYQQGPGQDPQFLISFYEKMQSDKGSIPDRFSAQQFSDYHSELNMSSLELGDSALYFCASSSPSTDTQYFGPGTRLTVL.

This clonotype was seen repeatedly, ten times or more. V and J are TRBV18 and TRBJ2-3; D not certain. CDR1 is KGHSH and CDR2 is LQKENI in the germline V gene. The ends were cut back, 5 bases at V and 2 bases at J, with 11 bases in the middle. The CDR3 is 14 amino acids. The CDR3 DNA follows: TGTGCCAGCTCATCTCTTTCACCCACAGATACGCAGTATTTT. It codes for CASSSLSPTDTQYF.

The chain uses TRBV6-5 and TRBJ2-7; 7 positions match TRBD1. Germline lookup yields CDR1 MNHEY and CDR2 SVGAGI. The CDR3 runs 12 residues. V shed 3 bases, J shed 6 bases, and the junction held 2 bases outside the gene matches. This CDR3 reads CASSYEGAEQYF. In DNA form, the CDR3 reads TGTGCCAGCAGTTATGAGGGGGCCGAGCAGTACTTC.